Each of the 17 T cell receptor beta chains below was sequenced from the same sample in a study of T cells in Graves' hyperthyroidism and ophthalmopathy (dated 2019 in TCRdb). Library preparation used multiplex PCR. TCRdb records Illumina HiSeq 2000 as the sequencer. Amplification of TCR beta CDR3 regions was carried out from RNA transcripts. A first-round RT-PCR of the TCR CDR3 used the HTBI primer set with the Qiagen OneStep RT-PCR kit. TCRdb's own reprocessing of the public reads used fastp at Q25 and MiXCR and kept productive beta chains. Each CDR3 protein gets just one entry, which takes the most common genes and DNA from the rows behind it. The sample table contains 350,000 to 500,000 distinct CDR3 sequences; only one count was recorded for approximately 15% of them. Jointly, the top ten make up approximately 5.3% of the sample. Sequenced: blood. These receptors all come from a young woman with Graves' hyperthyroidism.

This clonotype was seen a handful of times. The gene calls are TRBV6-1 and TRBJ2-7; D is undetermined. V lost 8 bases, J lost 4 bases, and 12 bases lay in between. Germline V lookup: CDR1 MNHNS, CDR2 SASEGT. CDR3 size: 12 residues. CDR3 nucleotide sequence: TGTGCCAGCTATCTTCCACCTTACGAGCAGTACTTC. Translating it yields CASYLPPYEQYF.

V is TRBV6-2 or TRBV6-3 and J is TRBJ1-4; no clear D gene. There are 15 residues in the CDR3. Trimming took 5 bases from V and 5 from J, leaving 15 bases between them. Per germline, CDR1 MNHEY and CDR2 SVGEGT. Written as DNA, the CDR3 is TGTGCCAGCAGTCCTCGACCGATACCCAATGAAAAACTGTTTTTT. Amino acids: CASSPRPIPNEKLFF.

The CDR3 nucleotides read TGTGCCACTACGGGGGGGTTCTATGGCTACACCTTC. Its translation: CATTGGFYGYTF. The J gene is TRBJ1-2, the V gene TRBV19; TRBD1 is a possible D gene (5 bases). Trimming shortened V by 10 bases and J by 4 bases, and 13 bases separated the two germline ends. CDR1 is LNHDA, CDR2 SQIVND, per germline (reference sequence). The CDR3 has 12 residues. Full variable domain (missing parts from reference TRBV19 and TRBJ1-2): DGGITQSPKYLFRKEGQNVTLSCEQNLNHDAMYWYRQDPGQGLRLIYYSQIVNDFQKGDIAEGYSVSREKKESFPLTVTSAQKNPTAFYLCATTGGFYGYTFGSGTRLTVV.

Ten or more counts support this clonotype. The rearrangement uses TRBV5-1 and TRBJ2-1; D unclear. Germline CDR1 SGHRS, CDR2 YFSETQ. The CDR3 is 15 amino acids. Trimming took 3 bases from V and 7 from J, leaving 17 bases between them. CDR3 sequence reads: CASSSNSPFWNEQFF. The CDR3 DNA reads as TGCGCCAGCAGCTCCAACAGCCCCTTCTGGAATGAGCAGTTCTTC.

V usage is TRBV15 and J usage is TRBJ2-1, with 8 positions matching TRBD2. Germline V gene sequence: CDR1 LNHNV, CDR2 YYDKDF (reference sequence). This CDR3 is 17 amino acids long. The junction had 10 bases not matched to a gene; V was cut back by 0 bases and J by 6 bases. The CDR3 is CATSRDRLAGATNEQFF. The CDR3 DNA follows: TGTGCCACCAGCAGAGATCGGCTAGCGGGTGCCACCAATGAGCAGTTCTTC.

This chain connects TRBV6-5 to TRBJ1-2; D is ambiguous. The ends were cut back, 4 bases at V and 0 bases at J, with 12 bases in the middle. The CDR3 runs 15 residues. Germline CDR1 MNHEY, CDR2 SVGAGI. CDR3 residues: CASSLQPLTNYGYTF. CDR3 coding DNA: TGTGCCAGCAGTTTACAGCCCTTAACTAACTATGGCTACACCTTC.

There are many counts of this clonotype. This chain joins TRBV10-1 and TRBJ2-7, with D hard to call. This CDR3 region has 12 residues. The germline CDR1 and CDR2 sequences are WNHNN and SYGVQD (reference sequence). Trimming took 3 bases from V and 2 from J, leaving 5 bases between them. CDR3 in amino acids: CASSDGTYEQYF. The CDR3 coding sequence is TGCGCCAGCAGTGATGGGACCTACGAGCAGTACTTC.

Ten or more counts support this clonotype. This chain joins TRBV7-2 and TRBJ2-7, with 10 bases that match TRBD1. Trimming at V came to 1 base and at J to 3 bases, leaving 0 bases not matched to a gene. CDR1 and CDR2 (germline): SGHTA, FQGNSA. This CDR3 is built from 14 residues. CDR3 in DNA: TGTGCCAGCAGCTTAGGGGACAGGGGCTACGAGCAGTACTTC. Translated: CASSLGDRGYEQYF.

There are a few counts of this clonotype. J is TRBJ1-6 and V is TRBV7-9; 8 positions match TRBD1. The V and J ends lost 3 bases and 5 bases, in that order; junction bases with no gene match: 9. The CDR3 is 17 amino acids. Germline values: CDR1 SEHNR, CDR2 FQNEAQ (reference sequence). DNA for the CDR3: TGTGCCAGCAGCTTCCCGAACAGGGGGACCAATAATTCACCCCTCCACTTT. Amino acid sequence: CASSFPNRGTNNSPLHF.

V is TRBV25-1 and J is TRBJ1-6; the D is unclear. V was clipped by 2 bases and J by 7 bases, with 9 bases between them. In germline, CDR1 is MGHDK, CDR2 SYGVNS. This CDR3 is 14 amino acids long. Here the CDR3 reads CASSERALNSPLHF. CDR3 coding DNA: TGTGCCAGCAGTGAAAGGGCCCTCAATTCACCCCTCCACTTT.

The chain recombines TRBV20-1 with TRBJ1-1, with 8 bases lining up with TRBD1. CDR1 is DFQATT, CDR2 SNEGSKA, per germline (reference sequence). V lost 1 base to trimming and J lost 4 bases; unmatched junction nucleotides: 2. The CDR3 consists of 13 residues. The CDR3 DNA reads as TGCAGTGCTAGAGTAACAGGGGGCACTGAAGCTTTCTTT. This gives the protein CSARVTGGTEAFF.

The chain carries TRBV20-1 and TRBJ1-1; no reliable D call. V lost 0 bases, J lost 4 bases, and 12 bases lay in between. Germline V lookup: CDR1 DFQATT, CDR2 SNEGSKA (reference sequence). The CDR3 length is 14 residues. The DNA for the CDR3 is TGCAGTGCTAGAGATCGTATGGGTTTCACTGAAGCTTTCTTT. This gives the protein CSARDRMGFTEAFF.

The J gene is TRBJ1-5, the V gene TRBV3-1, with D perhaps TRBD1 (5 bases). Per the germline V gene, CDR1 is LGHDT and CDR2 is YNNKEL (reference sequence). This CDR3 is built from 13 residues. The V gene lost 0 bases and the J gene lost 11 bases, with 11 bases spanning the gap. The CDR3 region is CASSQDRGMSQHF. The CDR3 coding sequence is TGTGCCAGCAGCCAAGATCGGGGGATGTCCCAGCATTTT. The whole variable domain, filled in from reference TRBV3-1 and TRBJ1-5, reads DTAVSQTPKYLVTQMGNDKSIKCEQNLGHDTMYWYKQDSKKFLKIMFSYNNKELIINETVPNRFSPKSPDKAHLNLHINSLELGDSAVYFCASSQDRGMSQHFGDGTRLSIL.

At least ten counts were recorded for this clonotype. The rearrangement joins TRBV12-3 or TRBV12-4 to TRBJ2-1; the match to TRBD2 covers 7 bases. The CDR3 is 17 amino acids. V was clipped by 3 bases and J by 3 bases; unmatched bases: 11. The CDR3 reads CASSFSALAENYNEQFF. The CDR3 DNA sequence: TGTGCCAGCAGTTTCAGCGCTCTAGCGGAGAACTACAATGAGCAGTTCTTC.

The chain joins TRBV12-3 or TRBV12-4 to TRBJ2-7, with D maybe TRBD2 (5 bases). Trimming removed 1 base from V and 5 bases from J, with 9 bases in between. This CDR3 has 13 amino acids. CDR3: CASSLGFGDEQYF. In DNA, the CDR3 is TGTGCCAGCAGTTTAGGCTTCGGGGACGAGCAGTACTTC.

This clonotype was seen a handful of times. The chain has TRBV6-1 and TRBJ1-5; tentatively, D is TRBD1 (5 bases). Looked up from germline, CDR1 is MNHNS and CDR2 is SASEGT. The CDR3 sequence is 16 residues long. V was trimmed by 4 bases and J by 0 bases, leaving 13 bases between them. The CDR3 loop reads CASSAQGFPSNQPQHF. As DNA, the CDR3 is TGTGCCAGCAGTGCCCAGGGTTTCCCTAGCAATCAGCCCCAGCATTTT.

The chain joins TRBV29-1 to TRBJ2-1; possible D gene TRBD2, 5 bases. The V end was cut by 5 bases, the J end by 1 base, with 12 bases between. This CDR3 has 14 residues. In germline, CDR1 is SQVTM, CDR2 ANQGSEA. CDR3 residues: CSVKSRGSYNEQFF. The CDR3 nucleotides read TGCAGCGTTAAGTCTCGGGGTTCCTACAATGAGCAGTTCTTC.